This T cell receptor (beta chain) was sequenced for a study of blood T cell repertoires in COVID-19. About the research overall: Researchers got acute and convalescent COVID-19 samples from the United States, Italy and Spain. From T cells, B-cell-depleted T cells, or PBMCs came the material, which was cDNA or gDNA.

From germline, CDR1 is SNHLY and CDR2 FYNNEI. This CDR3 comprises 17 residues. Losses at the gene ends were 6 bases for V and 5 bases for J; bases not matched to a gene: 17. Original processing notes: Estimation of nucleated cell counts relied on the amplification of reference gene primers. Assay: immunoSEQ multiplex PCR; the TCRdb copy retains only in-frame clones and omits some. The DNA gave D and trimming, while V, J and clone size come from that table. This sample yields about 280,000 clones, of which roughly 87% are seen a single time; about 2.2% belongs to the top ten. This clonotype was obtained from a woman aged 45 to 65 who had recovered from COVID-19. This rearrangement joins TRBV2 to TRBJ2-5; TRBD2 aligns across 8 bases. The sequencing input was peripheral blood. The CDR3: CASSAIRGGIAWETQYF. The DNA for the CDR3 is TGTGCCAGCAGCGCGATCCGGGGGGGTATCGCCTGGGAGACCCAGTACTTC.